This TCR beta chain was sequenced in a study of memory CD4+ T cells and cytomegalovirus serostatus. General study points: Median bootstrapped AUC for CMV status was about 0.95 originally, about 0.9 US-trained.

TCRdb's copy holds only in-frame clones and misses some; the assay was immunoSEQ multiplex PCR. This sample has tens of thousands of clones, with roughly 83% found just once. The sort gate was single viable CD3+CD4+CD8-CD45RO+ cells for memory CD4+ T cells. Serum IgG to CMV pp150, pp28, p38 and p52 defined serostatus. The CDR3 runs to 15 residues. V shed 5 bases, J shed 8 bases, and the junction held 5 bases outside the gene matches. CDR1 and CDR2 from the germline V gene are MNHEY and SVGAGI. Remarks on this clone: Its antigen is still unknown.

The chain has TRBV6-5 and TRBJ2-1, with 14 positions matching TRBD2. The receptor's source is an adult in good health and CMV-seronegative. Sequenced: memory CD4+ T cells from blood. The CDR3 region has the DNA TGTGCCAGCAGTGACTGGACTAGCGGGAGGCATGAGCAGTTCTTC. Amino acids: CASSDWTSGRHEQFF.